This T cell receptor (beta chain) was sequenced in a study of cytomegalovirus exposure and HLA in healthy donors. CDR3 size: 15 residues. The germline V gene has CDR1 SGDLS and CDR2 YYNGEE. Trimming pared 0 bases from V and 0 bases from J, leaving 9 bases between. The study ran its PCR with 60 Vbeta and 13 Jbeta primers. Assay: immunoSEQ multiplex PCR; the TCRdb copy retains only in-frame clones and omits some. The top ten clones hold about 2.1% of a sample with about 160,000 clones, around 83% of them seen once. The chain recombines TRBV9 with TRBJ1-2; D unresolved. Sequencing input: PBMCs. The receptor was derived from a man aged 18 to 29 in good health and CMV-seropositive. The DNA of the CDR3 is TGTGCCAGCAGCGTAGATCCAGTTTCTAACTATGGCTACACCTTC. It specifies CASSVDPVSNYGYTF.